This is a list of T cell receptor beta chains from one sample in a study of technical replicates of blood from a few donors. TCRdb's copy holds only in-frame clones and misses some; the assay was immunoSEQ multiplex PCR. The table records some 96,000 clones, roughly 95% of them present only once. Sequencing was carried out using T cells isolated from PBMCs. The receptors originated from a human donor in good health. Each CDR3 is given without its conserved first and last residue. Size tells how often a clone was seen (once, few, many) or the class of an expanded clone, and some rows leave it out.

j_gene | abundance | v_gene | CDR3aa
TRBJ2-3 | NA | TRBV1 | TSSHQEGPSTDTQY
TRBJ2-7 | NA | TRBV5-1 | ASSPQGTGYEQY
TRBJ1-1 | NA | TRBV5-1 | ASSSDPTRTGLRENTEAF
TRBJ2-2 | NA | TRBV15 | ATSHTGGAGGELF
TRBJ2-1 | once | TRBV2 | ASSEALLRSGGAGDEQF
TRBJ2-3 | NA | TRBV19 | ASSIQLSGVFLFGHTDTQY
TRBJ1-5 | NA | TRBV10-3 | AISDRGQSNQPQH
TRBJ2-1 | NA | TRBV10-1 | ASSAGLAGGDEQF
TRBJ2-7 | NA | TRBV27 | ASSPGTGDYEQY
TRBJ2-3 | NA | TRBV19 | ASSILGGSTDTQY
TRBJ2-2 | NA | TRBV4-1 | ASSQPGLARDGELF
TRBJ1-2 | once | TRBV19 | ASSIRYAGHHGYT
TRBJ2-1 | NA | TRBV19 | ASTRGQGAYNEQF
TRBJ2-7 | NA | TRBV11-2 | ASSLGAAGEQY
TRBJ1-1 | NA | TRBV18 | ASSPGRIEAF
TRBJ1-5 | NA | TRBV27 | ASSLSTGEFHQPQH
TRBJ2-7 | NA | TRBV19 | ASTPSGASYEQY
TRBJ2-3 | NA | TRBV19 | ASSSRQGGGDTQY
TRBJ1-5 | NA | TRBV15 | ATSRETQGYSNQPQH
TRBJ2-1 | NA | TRBV7-7 | ASSSGLAGVSNEQF
TRBJ1-1 | NA | TRBV10-1 | ASRGDSLNTEAF
TRBJ2-1 | NA | TRBV23-1 | ASSRKADSYNEQF
TRBJ2-1 | NA | TRBV9 | ASSVVNGIGSYNEQF
TRBJ2-3 | NA | TRBV4-2 | ASSPFGSGGTDTQY
TRBJ1-6 | NA | TRBV5-1 | ASRILDREGAPLH
TRBJ1-2 | NA | TRBV19 | ASSYRDTNYGYT
TRBJ1-1 | NA | TRBV6-5 | ASSRTRAENTEAF
TRBJ1-2 | NA | TRBV27 | ASSTTGIYGYT
TRBJ2-3 | NA | TRBV5-4 | ASSVGTSGGAGTDTQY
TRBJ2-7 | NA | TRBV5-1 | ASSLGSPSGIYYEQY
TRBJ2-5 | NA | TRBV4-1 | ASSQLTSGTGDQETQY
TRBJ2-7 | NA | TRBV7-2 | ASSSWAGVDEQY
TRBJ2-3 | NA | TRBV27 | ASSPSRHTQY
TRBJ2-5 | NA | TRBV9 | ASSSSSGGVQTQY
TRBJ2-4 | NA | TRBV29-1 | SFRSTGNIQY
TRBJ1-3 | NA | TRBV19 | ASSAWDIRGKSSGNTIY
TRBJ2-5 | NA | TRBV19 | ASSVTSGDQETQY
TRBJ2-1 | NA | TRBV28 | ASRQTGMSYNEQF
TRBJ1-6 | NA | TRBV27 | ASGSPLH
TRBJ2-3 | NA | TRBV11-2 | ASSLFQSTDTQY
TRBJ2-1 | once | TRBV7-9 | ATETNAARGEQF
TRBJ1-2 | NA | TRBV23-1 | ASSLPGYT
TRBJ1-2 | once | TRBV29-1 | SVETTSYGYT
TRBJ2-5 | NA | TRBV19 | ASSIIRSGQGTQETQY
TRBJ1-2 | NA | TRBV19 | ASSIVEGGRDRRGYT
TRBJ2-1 | once | TRBV10-1 | ASSGLGRGSYNEQF
TRBJ1-6 | NA | TRBV7-6 | ASSPQIDNSPLH